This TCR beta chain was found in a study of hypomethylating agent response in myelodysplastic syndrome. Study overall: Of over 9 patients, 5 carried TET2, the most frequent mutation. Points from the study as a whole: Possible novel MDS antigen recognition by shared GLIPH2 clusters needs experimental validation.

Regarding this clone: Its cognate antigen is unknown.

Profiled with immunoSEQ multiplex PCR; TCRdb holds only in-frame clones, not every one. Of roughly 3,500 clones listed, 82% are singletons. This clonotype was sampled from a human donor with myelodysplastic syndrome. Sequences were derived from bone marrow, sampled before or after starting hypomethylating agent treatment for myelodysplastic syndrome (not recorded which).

CDR3 protein: CASSLIQGRDGYTF. In DNA, the CDR3 is TGTGCCAGCAGCTTAATCCAGGGTCGAGATGGCTACACCTTC. This chain joins TRBV7-9 and TRBJ1-2, with TRBD1 as a possible D gene (5 bases). The germline gives CDR1 SEHNR, CDR2 FQNEAQ (reference sequence). The length of the CDR3 is 14 residues. Between the trimmed V and J ends, which lost 2 bases and 6 bases, there was a span of 13 bases.